The rows below give T cell receptor beta chains drawn from one sample of a study of T cell repertoires in cytomegalovirus infection. MiXCR, run by TCRdb on the reads, gives a single entry per CDR3 protein. The top ten hold around 4% of the sample, which has fewer than 350,000 distinct CDR3 sequences, approximately 9.5% seen once. The sample taken for sequencing was PBMCs. Receptors originate from a human donor in good health (CMV status not recorded). Some clones in this sample may be carry-over from other donors' samples. Each CDR3 is given with its conserved first and last residue.

TRBV27	17	TRBJ2-7	CASSVSIRGLTTYEQYF
TRBV7-8	17	TRBJ2-7	CASSFRRTSGRLYEQYF
TRBV5-1	16	TRBJ2-2	CASSLVGETNTGELFF
TRBV7-2	17	TRBJ1-3	CASSPLWGKGTGNTIYF
TRBV7-2	15	TRBJ2-5	CASSDLPGGGETQYF
TRBV7-2	13	TRBJ1-1	CASSLGHNTEAFF
TRBV12-3/TRBV12-4	12	TRBJ2-1	CASHRGTGGPVF
TRBV7-3	15	TRBJ2-7	CASSRAGDLSYEQYF
TRBV7-2	16	TRBJ2-2	CASSFSSSGSTGELFF
TRBV7-2	14	TRBJ2-1	CASTRWGPSNEQFF
TRBV12-3/TRBV12-4	14	TRBJ1-3	CASTRGGPGNTIYF
TRBV12-3/TRBV12-4	14	TRBJ2-4	CASTQSGQLGIQYF
TRBV7-2	12	TRBJ2-1	CASSSINLQQFF
TRBV18	16	TRBJ2-1	CASSPLATVRGSEQFF
TRBV7-2	13	TRBJ2-7	CASSYRDSSGQYF
TRBV28	15	TRBJ1-1	CASSFRGRGWAEAFF